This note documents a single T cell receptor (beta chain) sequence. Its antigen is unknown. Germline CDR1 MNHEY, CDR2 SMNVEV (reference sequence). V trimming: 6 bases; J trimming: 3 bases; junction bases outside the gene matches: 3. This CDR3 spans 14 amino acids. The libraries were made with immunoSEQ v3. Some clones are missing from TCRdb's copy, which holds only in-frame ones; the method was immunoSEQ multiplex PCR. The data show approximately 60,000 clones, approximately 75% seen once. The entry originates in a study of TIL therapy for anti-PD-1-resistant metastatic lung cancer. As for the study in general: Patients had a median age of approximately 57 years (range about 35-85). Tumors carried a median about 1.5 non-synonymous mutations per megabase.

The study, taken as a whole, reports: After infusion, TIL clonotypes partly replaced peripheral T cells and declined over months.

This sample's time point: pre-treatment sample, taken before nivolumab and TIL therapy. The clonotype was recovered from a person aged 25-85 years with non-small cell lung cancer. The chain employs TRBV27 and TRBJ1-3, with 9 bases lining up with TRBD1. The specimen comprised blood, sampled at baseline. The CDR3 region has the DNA TGTGCCAGCAGACAGGGGGCAGGTGGAAACACCATATATTTT. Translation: CASRQGAGGNTIYF.